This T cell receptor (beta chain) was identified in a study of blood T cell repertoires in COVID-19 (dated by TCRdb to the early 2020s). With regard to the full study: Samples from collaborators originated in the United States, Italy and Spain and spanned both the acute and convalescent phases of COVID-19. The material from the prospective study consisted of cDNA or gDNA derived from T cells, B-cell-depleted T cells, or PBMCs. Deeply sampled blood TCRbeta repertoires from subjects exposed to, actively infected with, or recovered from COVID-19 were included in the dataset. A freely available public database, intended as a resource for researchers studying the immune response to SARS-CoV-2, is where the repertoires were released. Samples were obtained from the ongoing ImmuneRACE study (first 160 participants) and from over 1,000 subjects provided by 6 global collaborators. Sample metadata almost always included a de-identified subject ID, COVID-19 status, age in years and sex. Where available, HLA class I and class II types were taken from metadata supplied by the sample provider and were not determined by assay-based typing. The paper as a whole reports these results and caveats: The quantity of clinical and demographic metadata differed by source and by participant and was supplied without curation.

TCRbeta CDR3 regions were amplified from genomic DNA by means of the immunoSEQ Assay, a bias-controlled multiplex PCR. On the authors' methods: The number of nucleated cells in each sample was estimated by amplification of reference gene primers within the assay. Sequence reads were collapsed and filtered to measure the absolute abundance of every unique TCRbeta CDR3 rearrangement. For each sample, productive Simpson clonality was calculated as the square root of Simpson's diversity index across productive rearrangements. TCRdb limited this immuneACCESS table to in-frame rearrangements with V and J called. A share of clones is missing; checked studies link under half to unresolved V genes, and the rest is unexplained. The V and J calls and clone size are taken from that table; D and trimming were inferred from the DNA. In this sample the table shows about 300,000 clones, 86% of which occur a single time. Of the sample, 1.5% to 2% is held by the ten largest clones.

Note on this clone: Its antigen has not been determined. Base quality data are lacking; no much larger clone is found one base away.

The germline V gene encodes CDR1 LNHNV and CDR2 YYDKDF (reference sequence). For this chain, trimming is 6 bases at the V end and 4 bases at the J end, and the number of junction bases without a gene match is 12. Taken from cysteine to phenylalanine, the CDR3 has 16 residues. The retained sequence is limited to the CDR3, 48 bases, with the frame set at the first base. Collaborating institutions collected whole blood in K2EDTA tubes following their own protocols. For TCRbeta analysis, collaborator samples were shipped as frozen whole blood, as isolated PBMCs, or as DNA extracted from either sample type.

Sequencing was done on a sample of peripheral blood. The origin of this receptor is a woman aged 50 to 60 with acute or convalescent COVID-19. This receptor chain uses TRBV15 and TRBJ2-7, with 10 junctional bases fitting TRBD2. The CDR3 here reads CATREEWSSGRYEQYF. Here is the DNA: TGTGCCACCAGAGAAGAGTGGAGTAGCGGGAGGTACGAGCAGTACTTC.